One sample yielded the 17 T cell receptor beta chains listed below, sequenced in a study of blood T cells in healthy people across ages. A J-beta primer mix and a sample-barcoded 5' primer were used in a second PCR of roughly 7 to 12 cycles. TCRdb fed the 5' RACE reads into MiXCR, producing one record per CDR3 protein. The table records roughly 800,000 distinct CDR3 sequences, more than 45% of them present only once. The material sequenced was blood. The receptors stem from a man aged 25 to 40 in good health.

This clonotype showed up just a few times. V is TRBV28 and J is TRBJ2-7; the D gene could be TRBD1 or TRBD2 (5 bases each). CDR1 and CDR2 (germline): MDHEN, SYDVKM. CDR3 length equals 12 residues. The ends were cut back, 10 bases at V and 2 bases at J, with 12 bases in the middle. The CDR3 DNA sequence: TGTGCCATCTCCGGGACCCCCTACGAGCAGTACTTC. It specifies CAISGTPYEQYF.

This clonotype was recorded once. The gene calls are TRBV10-3 and TRBJ1-5; D is possibly TRBD1 (6 bases). The CDR3 consists of 14 residues. Germline V lookup: CDR1 ENHRY, CDR2 SYGVKD. Trimming cost V 8 bases and J 6 bases, with 17 bases left between them. This chain's CDR3 is CAIGGADALQPQHF. Here the CDR3 DNA reads TGTGCCATCGGGGGGGCCGATGCTCTTCAGCCCCAGCATTTT.

J is TRBJ2-7 and V is TRBV18, with D possibly being TRBD2 (7 bases). CDR1 is KGHSH and CDR2 is LQKENI in the germline V gene. The V end lost 3 bases, the J end lost 7 bases, and 16 bases lay between the germline ends. The CDR3 length is 14 residues. Here the CDR3 reads CASSPAAGAYEQYF. CDR3 sequence (DNA): TGTGCCAGCTCACCTGCCGCGGGGGCGTATGAGCAGTACTTC. The full variable domain, with the rest looked up from reference TRBV18 and TRBJ2-7, is NAGVMQNPRHLVRRRGQEARLRCSPMKGHSHVYWYRQLPEEGLKFMVYLQKENIIDESGMPKERFSAEFPKEGPSILRIQQVVRGDSAAYFCASSPAAGAYEQYFGPGTRLTVT.

This clonotype was counted many times. V gene TRBV29-1 combines with J gene TRBJ2-1, with 11 bases lining up with TRBD2. CDR3 length: 14 amino acids. Germline V gene lookup returns CDR1 SQVTM and CDR2 ANQGSEA. Trimming at V came to 6 bases and at J to 7 bases, leaving 8 bases not matched to a gene. This CDR3 is CSVVLAGAANEQFF. The CDR3 DNA is TGCAGCGTCGTACTAGCGGGAGCGGCAAATGAGCAGTTCTTC.

This chain joins TRBV4-1 and TRBJ2-1; TRBD2 matches at 9 bases. The CDR3 is 17 amino acids. CDR1 and CDR2 from the germline V gene are MGHRA and YSYEKL. The ends lost 4 bases at V and 2 bases at J; junction bases unmatched: 9. The CDR3 DNA sequence: TGCGCCAGCAGCCCCTACCCTAGCGGGAATACCTACAATGAGCAGTTCTTC. Its protein product is CASSPYPSGNTYNEQFF.

The chain couples TRBV2 to TRBJ2-5; D possibly uses TRBD1 or TRBD2 (5 bases each). Trimming pared 7 bases from V and 4 bases from J, leaving 13 bases between. The CDR3 contains 13 residues. Germline CDR1 SNHLY, CDR2 FYNNEI. CDR3 amino acids: CASILTEGETQYF. CDR3 coding DNA: TGTGCCAGCATTCTGACAGAGGGAGAGACCCAGTACTTC.

This clonotype was observed a handful of times. The chain carries TRBV10-3 and TRBJ1-1; no definite D call. The CDR3 covers 12 residues. Germline CDR1 ENHRY, CDR2 SYGVKD. V was shortened by 4 bases and J by 2 bases, with 5 bases between the two germline ends. CDR3 protein: CAISASNTEAFF. Written as DNA, the CDR3 is TGTGCCATCAGTGCCTCAAACACTGAAGCTTTCTTT.

This clonotype appeared many times. V is TRBV27 and J is TRBJ2-1, with 10 nucleotides matching TRBD1. The length of the CDR3 is 15 residues. The germline V gene has CDR1 MNHEY and CDR2 SMNVEV (reference sequence). Trimming cost V 5 bases and J 7 bases; bases outside gene matches: 8. CDR3 sequence (DNA): TGTGCCAGCAGTCCTGGACAGGGGGGATTTAATGAGCAGTTCTTC. Translating gives CASSPGQGGFNEQFF.

The gene calls are TRBV5-6 and TRBJ2-6; 8 nucleotides line up with TRBD1. The CDR3 is 16 residues long. Per the germline V gene, CDR1 is SGHDT and CDR2 is YYEEEE. The V segment lost 4 bases and the J segment 1 base; nucleotides outside the gene matches: 4. The CDR3: CASSRTGLSGANVLTF. CDR3 DNA sequence: TGTGCCAGCAGCAGGACAGGGTTATCTGGGGCCAACGTCCTGACTTTC.

The chain uses TRBV5-1 and TRBJ2-1; 11 bases fit TRBD1. The DNA end is a closer match to TRBJ2-7, so the J assignment may be wrong. Germline V gene data show CDR1 as SGHRS and CDR2 as YFSETQ. This CDR3 has 14 residues. CDR3 nucleotides: TGCGCCAGCAGCGAGGGACAGGGGGGGAATGAGCAGTACTTC. It encodes CASSEGQGGNEQYF.

The chain is built from TRBV6-6 and TRBJ1-2; no clear D gene. Between the trimmed V and J ends, which lost 6 bases and 5 bases, there was a span of 16 bases. Per germline, CDR1 MNHNY and CDR2 SVGAGI (reference sequence). This CDR3 has 14 residues. CDR3 bases: TGTGCCAGCAGCCCAACTCCAGGAGTTTATGGCTACACCTTC. This sequence encodes CASSPTPGVYGYTF.

V is TRBV7-2 and J is TRBJ2-2, with TRBD2 matching 11 bases. The ends lost 5 bases at V and 4 bases at J; junction bases unmatched: 3. The CDR3 sequence is 15 residues long. CDR1 and CDR2 (germline): SGHTA, FQGNSA. CDR3 in amino acids: CASSPGTSGTGELFF. Here the CDR3 DNA reads TGTGCCAGCAGCCCCGGGACTAGCGGCACCGGGGAGCTGTTTTTT. Supplemented by reference TRBV7-2 and TRBJ2-2, the full variable domain reads GAGVSQSPSNKVTEKGKDVELRCDPISGHTALYWYRQSLGQGLEFLIYFQGNSAPDKSGLPSDRFSAERTGGSVSTLTIQRTQQEDSAVYLCASSPGTSGTGELFFGEGSRLTVL.

This clonotype was seen only a few times. The chain links TRBV29-1 to TRBJ2-5; 8 bases are a match to TRBD1. This CDR3 comprises 14 residues. V shed 5 bases and J 11 bases; nucleotides not matched to a gene: 16. Germline lookup yields CDR1 SQVTM and CDR2 ANQGSEA. The CDR3 reads CSVSRLDRGGVQYF. The CDR3 DNA reads as TGCAGCGTTTCACGCTTAGACAGGGGAGGTGTGCAGTACTTC. Filled out from reference TRBV29-1 and TRBJ2-5, the complete variable domain reads SAVISQKPSRDICQRGTSLTIQCQVDSQVTMMFWYRQQPGQSLTLIATANQGSEATYESGFVIDKFPISRPNLTFSTLTVSNMSPEDSSIYLCSVSRLDRGGVQYFGPGTRLLVL.

This chain links TRBV28 with TRBJ2-3; 11 nucleotides line up with TRBD2. The germline V gene encodes CDR1 MDHEN and CDR2 SYDVKM. The CDR3 has 17 amino acids. Trimming cost V 3 bases and J 5 bases; bases outside gene matches: 10. The CDR3 loop is CASSLLAGGPTGDTQYF. The CDR3 DNA is TGTGCCAGCAGTTTGCTAGCGGGAGGACCAACGGGAGATACGCAGTATTTT.

The chain joins TRBV27 to TRBJ2-3; D might be TRBD2 (5 bases). The V and J ends lost 0 bases and 8 bases respectively, with 9 bases between them. The V gene's germline CDR1 is MNHEY and CDR2 SMNVEV (reference sequence). CDR3 size: 13 residues. CDR3 in amino acids: CASSLSGMGTQYF. In DNA form, the CDR3 reads TGTGCCAGCAGTTTATCCGGGATGGGTACGCAGTATTTT.

On this clonotype itself: Just one base apart from a much larger clone, this may be a read error. The rearrangement uses TRBV20-1 and TRBJ2-7; a weak D match, TRBD1 (5 bases). CDR3 length: 13 amino acids. V was cut by 6 bases and J by 2 bases, with 14 bases left in between. The germline V gene encodes CDR1 DFQATT and CDR2 SNEGSKA (reference sequence). The CDR3 DNA reads as TGCAGTGCCCCCGGAAGACAGACCTACGAGCAGTACTTC. This translates into CSAPGRQTYEQYF.

As for this clonotype: A junction end diverges from the germline sequence, so it may reflect a read error. The gene calls are TRBV7-6 and TRBJ2-5, with TRBD2 identical over 7 bases. Matching the DNA end better, TRBJ2-7 makes the J call doubtful. This CDR3 is 13 amino acids long. The germline CDR1 and CDR2 sequences are SGHVS and FNYEAQ. The CDR3 protein is CAGSPIGGDEQYF. For the CDR3, the DNA is TGTGCCGGCAGCCCCATTGGGGGGGACGAGCAGTACTTC.